A single sample gave rise to the 9 T cell receptor beta chains below, sequenced in a study of blood T cell repertoires in COVID-19. The assay was immunoSEQ multiplex PCR, and TCRdb's table has in-frame clones only and misses some. Found here are about 270,000 clones, 82% of them singletons; the top ten hold under 3.5%. Sequencing was carried out using peripheral blood. The receptors shown here come from a young woman with acute or convalescent COVID-19.

This CDR3 reads CASSPPGQGVNTEAFF. Here the CDR3 DNA reads TGTGCCAGCAGCCCCCCAGGACAGGGGGTGAACACTGAAGCTTTCTTT. The rearrangement uses TRBV7-9 and TRBJ1-1; 10 positions agree with TRBD1. V lost 5 bases and J lost 0; bases outside the gene matches: 6. CDR1 is SEHNR, CDR2 FQNEAQ, per germline (reference sequence). The CDR3 extends over 16 amino acids.

V and J are TRBV5-4 and TRBJ2-5; the match to TRBD2 covers 7 bases. Germline V gene lookup returns CDR1 SGHNT and CDR2 YYREEE (reference sequence). The CDR3 runs to 15 residues. The junction had 8 bases not matched to a gene; V was cut back by 1 base and J by 5 bases. Written as DNA, the CDR3 is TGTGCCAGCAGCTTGCAGGCTAGCGGCGGGGAGACCCAGTACTTC. Protein product: CASSLQASGGETQYF.

The genes are TRBV18 and TRBJ1-1, with TRBD1 as a possible D gene (5 bases). The V end lost 2 bases, the J end lost 2 bases, and 9 bases lay between the germline ends. Germline lookup yields CDR1 KGHSH and CDR2 LQKENI. The CDR3 has 14 amino acids. CDR3 DNA: TGTGCCAGCTCACCAGGGGCGTCAAACACTGAAGCTTTCTTT. Protein sequence: CASSPGASNTEAFF.

This clone occurred once. The gene calls are TRBV30 and TRBJ1-6; possible D gene TRBD1, 6 bases. Germline values: CDR1 GTSNPN, CDR2 SVGIG (reference sequence). The CDR3 covers 16 residues. The V and J ends lost 0 bases and 10 bases respectively, with 19 bases between them. DNA for the CDR3: TGTGCCTGGAGTGTCGCCGGACGGGGGGCACGGTCACCCCTCCACTTT. This encodes CAWSVAGRGARSPLHF.

V gene TRBV4-2 combines with J gene TRBJ2-2; 8 bases are a match to TRBD2. V shed 3 bases, J shed 4 bases, and the junction held 7 bases outside the gene matches. Germline V lookup: CDR1 LGHNA, CDR2 YNFKEQ. This CDR3 region has 16 residues. CDR3 sequence (DNA): TGTGCCAGCAGCCACCCAGCGGGAGTTGGCACCGGGGAGCTGTTTTTT. Translating gives CASSHPAGVGTGELFF.

This chain links TRBV5-1 with TRBJ1-1, with no clear D. Trimming cost V 2 bases and J 4 bases, with 9 bases left between them. Looked up from germline, CDR1 is SGHRS and CDR2 is YFSETQ. This CDR3 region has 13 residues. The CDR3 reads CASSFESGTEAFF. CDR3 DNA: TGCGCCAGCAGCTTTGAATCGGGCACTGAAGCTTTCTTT.

The rearrangement joins TRBV4-3 to TRBJ2-7, with D perhaps matching TRBD1 (6 bases). This CDR3 is built from 14 residues. Germline-derived CDR1 and CDR2 are LGHNA and YSLEER. V lost 1 base and J lost 3, with 10 bases in between. The CDR3 sequence is CASSQGQGFYEQYF. The CDR3 DNA reads as TGCGCCAGCAGCCAAGGTCAGGGGTTCTACGAGCAGTACTTC.

This clone was detected a few times. The V and J genes are TRBV19 and TRBJ1-5; no clear D gene. Germline V gene sequence: CDR1 LNHDA, CDR2 SQIVND (reference sequence). CDR3 length: 15 amino acids. The ends were cut back, 3 bases at V and 7 bases at J, with 16 bases in the middle. The CDR3 sequence is CASSIDSFPGQPQHF. CDR3 coding DNA: TGTGCCAGTAGTATCGACTCTTTTCCTGGGCAGCCCCAGCATTTT.

This rearrangement joins TRBV27 to TRBJ2-3; weak D call: TRBD2 (6 bases). Between the trimmed V and J ends, which lost 8 bases and 7 bases, there was a span of 7 bases. This CDR3 contains 10 residues. CDR1 is MNHEY, CDR2 SMNVEV, per germline (reference sequence). Here the CDR3 DNA reads TGTGCCAGCGGGAGGCATACGCAGTATTTT. It is translated as CASGRHTQYF.